The 15 T cell receptor beta chains reported below all come from one sample, sequenced in a study of molecular identifiers for immune sequencing clone quantification. TCRdb re-called the PCR reads with MiXCR, one entry per CDR3 protein. In the table there are approximately 97,000 distinct CDR3 sequences, about 35% of which are singletons. Sequenced sample: naive CD8+ T cells from blood, with Jurkat cell RNA spiked in. Specified subset: FACS-sorted CD8+CD4-CCR7+CD45RA+ naive T cells. The receptor set was obtained from a human donor in good health. Some libraries in this study had Jurkat cell RNA spiked in.

Many counts were recorded for this clonotype. The V and J genes are TRBV7-6 and TRBJ2-2, with D possibly TRBD1 on 5 matching bases. CDR3 size: 14 residues. Trimming removed 4 bases at V and 4 bases at J, with 10 bases between. Germline CDR1 reads SGHVS; CDR2 reads FNYEAQ. The CDR3 nucleotides are TGTGCCAGCAGCTCACGACAGCCCACCGGGGAGCTGTTTTTT. Amino acids: CASSSRQPTGELFF.

The V and J genes are TRBV7-9 and TRBJ2-1; 8 bases agree with TRBD2. This CDR3 is 14 amino acids long. Trimming cost V 5 bases and J 12 bases; bases outside gene matches: 12. CDR1 and CDR2 from the germline V gene are SEHNR and FQNEAQ (reference sequence). The CDR3 DNA sequence: TGTGCCAGCAGCCGGGGGGGCCGGACCCCTGGGCAGTTCTTC. Amino acids: CASSRGGRTPGQFF.

This clonotype is a singleton in its sample. The junction departs from germline at one end; a sequencing error may be responsible. This chain uses TRBV20-1 with TRBJ2-1, with D hard to call. The CDR3 extends over 11 amino acids. Germline V CDR1 and CDR2: DFQATT, SNEGSKA (reference sequence). This CDR3 reads CSAPHNKEQFF. The CDR3 nucleotides read TGCAGTGCCCCCCACAACAAAGAGCAGTTCTTC.

This clonotype was found a few times. The V call is TRBV28, the J call TRBJ2-7; 10 bases are shared with TRBD2. CDR3 length: 14 amino acids. Trimming removed 7 bases from V and 2 bases from J; junction bases left unmatched: 5. Germline CDR1 and CDR2: MDHEN and SYDVKM. The CDR3 DNA is TGTGCCAGCACTTATCTAGCGGGAGCCTACGAGCAGTACTTC. Residues: CASTYLAGAYEQYF.

Here the CDR3 DNA reads TGTGCCAGCAGCTCTCTTCTGGGGACAGGGGGCGCTGGGGCCAACGTCCTGACTTTC. This codes for CASSSLLGTGGAGANVLTF. The rearrangement uses TRBV13 and TRBJ2-6; the match to TRBD1 covers 12 bases. V gave up 4 bases and J gave up 2 bases; unmatched junction bases: 9. The germline CDR1 and CDR2 sequences are PRHDT and FYEKMQ (reference sequence). The CDR3 has 19 amino acids.

This clonotype occurred a few times. This chain joins TRBV9 and TRBJ1-2; D is possibly TRBD1 (5 bases). The V and J ends lost 3 bases and 8 bases respectively, with 14 bases between them. CDR3 size: 13 residues. Germline CDR1 reads SGDLS; CDR2 reads YYNGEE. The CDR3 protein is CASSGGTSPGYTF. For the CDR3, the DNA is TGTGCCAGCAGCGGGGGGACTTCCCCAGGCTACACCTTC.

This clonotype has a single count. The chain has TRBV2 and TRBJ2-3; tentative D call: TRBD2 (5 bases). This CDR3 contains 16 residues. V shed 6 bases and J shed 1 base, with 17 bases lying between them. CDR1 is SNHLY and CDR2 is FYNNEI in the germline V gene. The CDR3 coding sequence is TGTGCCAGCAGCAAGGACTCGAACGGTGGCACAGATACGCAGTATTTT. It translates to CASSKDSNGGTDTQYF. The full variable domain, in which reference TRBV2 and TRBJ2-3 provide the parts outside the CDR3, is EPEVTQTPSHQVTQMGQEVILRCVPISNHLYFYWYRQILGQKVEFLVSFYNNEISEKSEIFDDQFSVERPDGSNFTLKIRSTKLEDSAMYFCASSKDSNGGTDTQYFGPGTRLTVL.

This clonotype was seen more than once but under ten times. Without the conserved terminal phenylalanine or tryptophan, this CDR3 likely stems from a read error. The chain employs TRBV5-6 and TRBJ2-7, with D hard to call. V lost 0 bases to trimming and J lost 4 bases, with 5 bases between them. Germline CDR1 is SGHDT and CDR2 is YYEEEE. This CDR3 is built from 12 residues. CDR3: CASSLVGYEQYY. The CDR3 bases are TGTGCCAGCAGCTTGGTAGGGTACGAGCAGTACTAC.

The chain links TRBV4-1 to TRBJ2-3, with TRBD2 identical over 12 bases. J gave up 3 bases and V 3 bases, and 7 bases lay outside the gene matches. Germline-derived CDR1 and CDR2 are MGHRA and YSYEKL. This CDR3 has 17 amino acids. The CDR3 spells CASSHIWTSGKTDTQYF. CDR3 nucleotides: TGCGCCAGCAGCCATATCTGGACTAGCGGGAAGACAGATACGCAGTATTTT.

Comment on this clonotype: A clone one base away is much larger, so this may be a read error. The rearrangement links TRBV28 to TRBJ1-5; D gene uncertain. Germline V gene data show CDR1 as MDHEN and CDR2 as SYDVKM. The CDR3 contains 15 residues. Trimming left V 8 bases short and J 3 bases short, with 17 bases between. CDR3 in amino acids: CASASPRVPNQPQHF. CDR3 coding DNA: TGTGCCAGCGCCAGTCCCCGGGTTCCCAATCAGCCCCAGCATTTT.

This clonotype was seen a few times. V and J are TRBV4-3 and TRBJ2-1; D uncertain. V lost 2 bases and J lost 6, with 8 bases in between. Per the germline V gene, CDR1 is LGHNA and CDR2 is YSLEER. CDR3 length: 13 amino acids. The CDR3 reads CASSQLLGNEQFF. The CDR3 nucleotides read TGCGCCAGCAGCCAATTGCTGGGCAATGAGCAGTTCTTC.

This clonotype was counted once. A much larger clone lies one base from this, so it may be a read error. The chain links TRBV29-1 to TRBJ2-5, with no clear D. In germline, CDR1 is SQVTM, CDR2 ANQGSEA. The CDR3 extends over 10 amino acids. CDR3 bases: TGCAGCGTCGTTGAGGTGACCCGGTACTTC. Amino acids: CSVVEVTRYF.

The gene calls are TRBV6-4 and TRBJ2-7; D is unclear. Deletions cut 2 bases from V and 2 bases from J, with 10 bases between. Germline V gene lookup returns CDR1 MRHNA and CDR2 SNTAGT. This CDR3 is 14 amino acids long. CDR3 in amino acids: CASSDPGPTYEQYF. CDR3 nucleotide sequence: TGTGCCAGCAGTGACCCCGGCCCGACCTACGAGCAGTACTTC.

V and J are TRBV7-9 and TRBJ1-4, with 8 positions matching TRBD1. The CDR3 is made up of 14 amino acids. V shed 4 bases, J shed 4 bases, and the junction held 2 bases outside the gene matches. CDR1 SEHNR and CDR2 FQNEAQ come from the germline V gene (reference sequence). The chain's CDR3 is CASSSGQDNEKLFF. CDR3 coding DNA: TGTGCCAGCAGCTCGGGACAGGATAATGAAAAACTGTTTTTT.

This clonotype has more than one count but fewer than ten. V gene TRBV7-6 combines with J gene TRBJ2-1, with a tentative D call TRBD2 (6 bases). The CDR3 sequence is 15 residues long. V lost 5 bases to trimming and J lost 5 bases, with 16 bases between them. In germline, CDR1 is SGHVS, CDR2 FNYEAQ. The CDR3 protein is CASSVGGTLNNEQFF. As DNA, the CDR3 is TGTGCCAGCAGCGTCGGAGGGACCTTAAACAATGAGCAGTTCTTC.